This T cell receptor (beta chain) originates from a study of blood T cell repertoires in COVID-19. Study-wide background: Acute and convalescent COVID-19 samples came from the United States, Italy and Spain. T cells, B-cell-depleted T cells, or PBMCs supplied cDNA or gDNA.

Per the authors' pipeline: Counts of nucleated cells, estimated from reference gene primer amplification, were obtained. Only in-frame clones appear in the TCRdb table, and some are missing; sequencing was by immunoSEQ multiplex PCR. D and trimming come from the DNA, and the V and J calls and clone size come from that table. This sample carries tens of thousands of clones, about 86% of them seen once, and the ten largest clones take 5% to 6%. CDR3 length equals 15 residues. Germline CDR1 and CDR2: MNHEY and SVGAGI. V dropped 4 bases and J dropped 8; count of bases not matched to a gene: 8. V usage is TRBV6-5 and J usage is TRBJ1-4; 9 bases align to TRBD1. Source material: peripheral blood. The receptor's source is a man between 45 and 60 years old with active COVID-19. This CDR3 reads CASSSSGTGKEKLFF. The CDR3 bases are TGTGCCAGCAGTTCGTCCGGGACAGGGAAGGAAAAACTGTTTTTT.